These T cell receptor beta chains were read from a single sample in a study of T cells in Graves' hyperthyroidism and ophthalmopathy. TCRdb recomputed calls from the multiplex PCR reads with MiXCR, one row per CDR3 protein. The sample holds over 350,000 distinct CDR3 sequences, over 12% seen once. Source material: blood. These receptors all come from a man between 18 and 35 years old with Graves' ophthalmopathy. The CDR3 runs from the conserved cysteine through the conserved F or W. The D gene is left open where the match is weak. The size entry is marked missing in some rows and otherwise reads once, few, many or a size class.

D,length,size,V,J,DNA,CDR3
TRBD1,12,few,TRBV19,TRBJ1-2,TGTGCCAGTACGACAGGGGCCCATGGCTACACCTTC,CASTTGAHGYTF
-,15,few,TRBV2,TRBJ2-3,TGTGCCAGCACCCCTTTCGGGGTGGGGACAGATACGCAGTATTTT,CASTPFGVGTDTQYF
TRBD1,15,-,TRBV12-3/TRBV12-4,TRBJ1-4,TGTGCCAGCAGTTCCGGGGACAGCATATATGAAAAACTGTTTTTT,CASSSGDSIYEKLFF
-,14,many,TRBV28,TRBJ2-7,TGTGCCAGCAGCCTGATAGCGAGATCCTACGAGCAGTACTTC,CASSLIARSYEQYF
-,13,few,TRBV5-6,TRBJ2-5,TGTGCCAGCACCCGAGGGGGGGAAGAGACCCAGTACTTC,CASTRGGEETQYF
-,14,many,TRBV7-9,TRBJ1-5,TGTGCCAGCAGCTTTGCAGGGGTCCATCAGCCCCAGCATTTT,CASSFAGVHQPQHF
-,14,many,TRBV20-1,TRBJ1-4,TGCAGTGCAAATTCACCCATCGGCAGTGAAAAACTGTTTTTT,CSANSPIGSEKLFF
-,16,-,TRBV10-3,TRBJ1-5,TGTGCCATCAGTGAGTCGATGGGGAAGTGGAATCAGCCCCAGCATTTT,CAISESMGKWNQPQHF
TRBD1,14,-,TRBV7-2,TRBJ2-5,TGTGCCAGCAGCTCCGACAGGGGGCACGAGACCCAGTACTTC,CASSSDRGHETQYF
-,18,few,TRBV6-5,TRBJ2-3,TGTGCCAGCAGTTACTCGCAAATGACTACGATCAGCACAGATACGCAGTATTTT,CASSYSQMTTISTDTQYF
-,13,many,TRBV11-1,TRBJ1-1,TGTGCCAGCAGCTGGAACGCGTACACTGAAGCTTTCTTT,CASSWNAYTEAFF